This T cell receptor (beta chain) was found in a study of brain T cells in children with intractable seizures. Study conclusions and caveats: Clones missing pre-surgery may reflect undersampling of that blood sample. Only CDR3 sequence similarity suggested viral specificity, without known HCMV serostatus.

Trimming took off 0 bases at V and 7 bases at J, with 2 bases between the two ends. Looked up from germline, CDR1 is SGDLS and CDR2 is YYNGEE. This CDR3 has 12 residues. Surgery cases with the highest brain T cell transcript signatures were chosen for sequencing. Before surgery, patients took at least one anti-epileptic drug. Repertoires were generated with immunoSEQ multiplex PCR, while TCRdb's copy carries only in-frame clones and drops some. The sample consists of roughly 80,000 clones, around nine tenths of them appearing once. Note on this clone: Antigen unknown.

The source is a girl aged 2 to 9 with Rasmussen encephalitis and intractable seizures. Specimen: peripheral blood, collected at surgery. The V gene is TRBV9, the J gene TRBJ1-6; D is undetermined. CDR3 amino acids: CASSVGNSPLHF. Written as DNA, the CDR3 is TGTGCCAGCAGCGTAGGGAATTCACCCCTCCACTTT.